This TCR beta chain derives from a study of T-cell reconstitution after alpha-beta-depleted transplantation in children. General observations from the study: Once a year had passed after transplant, T-cell counts and diversity came mostly from newly produced T cells. The study reportedly traced alpha-beta T cells about two months after transplant to several hundred expanded graft clones.

This clonotype was counted many times. Its antigen is not identified. J gave up 6 bases and V 6 bases, and 12 bases lay outside the gene matches. The CDR3 loop spans 15 amino acids. Unique molecular identifiers were built into the TCRbeta library. TCRdb reprocessed the PCR reads via MiXCR and lists one record per CDR3 protein. The table lists approximately 650,000 distinct CDR3 sequences, approximately 14% of them singletons. This chain connects TRBV12-3 or TRBV12-4 to TRBJ2-3, with 7 bases identical to TRBD1. The origin of this receptor is a girl aged 2 to 10 with congenital amegakaryocytic thrombocytopenia, due to receive a stem cell transplant. The material was PBMCs, obtained before TCRalphabeta/CD19-depleted stem cell transplant. This CDR3 is CASSALDREADTQYF. CDR3 DNA sequence: TGTGCCAGCAGCGCTCTAGACAGGGAAGCGGATACGCAGTATTTT.